Below, 31 T cell receptor beta chains from the same sample are listed, as sequenced in a study of CD8+ T cells in alopecia areata. Isolated RNA was reverse transcribed into cDNA used as the sequencing template. Libraries were prepared by immunoSEQ multiplex PCR; TCRdb keeps only in-frame clonotypes and omits some of them. This table holds 200,000 to 250,000 clones, under 70% found once. The sample here was CD4+ T cells sorted from blood, taken at week 0. Every receptor here comes from a human donor with alopecia areata.

The CDR3 sequence: CASSDQGGLAEAFF. The CDR3 bases are TGCGCCAGCAGCGACCAGGGAGGTTTGGCTGAAGCTTTCTTT. The chain employs TRBV5-1 and TRBJ1-1; perhaps TRBD1 as D (5 bases). V was clipped by 4 bases and J by 6 bases, with 16 bases between them. The CDR3 has 14 amino acids. Germline lookup yields CDR1 SGHRS and CDR2 YFSETQ.

This sequence joins TRBV10-3 and TRBJ2-6; D not certain. The CDR3 totals 15 residues. Per germline, CDR1 ENHRY and CDR2 SYGVKD. V dropped 2 bases and J dropped 0 bases, with 5 bases sitting between them. The CDR3 DNA is TGTGCCATCAGTGAGGTCAGCTCTGGGGCCAACGTCCTGACTTTC. This sequence encodes CAISEVSSGANVLTF.

This clone was observed a handful of times. The gene calls are TRBV29-1 and TRBJ2-5; tentatively, D is TRBD2 (7 bases). There are 14 residues in the CDR3. Germline CDR1 SQVTM, CDR2 ANQGSEA. The V gene lost 4 bases and the J gene lost 5 bases, with 17 bases spanning the gap. The DNA of the CDR3 is TGCAGCGTTGGAGCCGGGGGGCGATGGGAGACCCAGTACTTC. Translation gives CSVGAGGRWETQYF. The full variable domain, completed using reference TRBV29-1 and TRBJ2-5, is SAVISQKPSRDICQRGTSLTIQCQVDSQVTMMFWYRQQPGQSLTLIATANQGSEATYESGFVIDKFPISRPNLTFSTLTVSNMSPEDSSIYLCSVGAGGRWETQYFGPGTRLLVL.

The chain employs TRBV15 and TRBJ1-6; 7 bases map to TRBD1. Germline trimming cut 0 bases from V and 7 bases from J; bases unmatched to any gene: 9. Germline V CDR1 and CDR2: LNHNV, YYDKDF (reference sequence). CDR3 length equals 17 residues. CDR3 nucleotide sequence: TGTGCCACCAGCAGAGATTTGGCAGGGGGTTTGAATTCACCCCTCCACTTT. It specifies CATSRDLAGGLNSPLHF.

This clone was seen more than once but under ten times. The chain uses TRBV9 and TRBJ1-6; D call uncertain. The CDR3 covers 12 residues. CDR1 and CDR2 (germline): SGDLS, YYNGEE. Trimming left V 0 bases short and J 19 bases short, with 14 bases between. The CDR3 bases are TGTGCCAGCAGCGTAGATGGACGGGGAGTACACTTT. Its translation is CASSVDGRGVHF.

In this sample, this clone turned up a few times. The chain has TRBV30 and TRBJ2-3; D is undetermined. Germline loops: CDR1 GTSNPN, CDR2 SVGIG (reference sequence). The CDR3 is 11 amino acids. V was shortened by 2 bases and J by 5 bases, with 5 bases between the two germline ends. CDR3 DNA: TGTGCCTGGAGTATGGGAGATACGCAGTATTTT. It yields the protein CAWSMGDTQYF. Together with reference TRBV30 and TRBJ2-3, the CDR3 gives the full variable domain: SQTIHQWPATLVQPVGSPLSLECTVEGTSNPNLYWYRQAAGRGLQLLFYSVGIGQISSEVPQNLSASRPQDRQFILSSKKLLLSDSGFYLCAWSMGDTQYFGPGTRLTVL.

As to this clone: Other DNA variants within this sample encode the same CDR3. The chain carries TRBV2 and TRBJ2-2, with a tentative D call TRBD1 (6 bases). The CDR3 extends over 14 amino acids. Trimming pared 3 bases from V and 3 bases from J, leaving 8 bases between. In germline, CDR1 is SNHLY, CDR2 FYNNEI. CDR3 amino acids: CASSEAGDTGELFF. The DNA of the CDR3 is TGTGCCAGCAGTGAGGCAGGGGACACCGGGGAGCTGTTTTTT.

This clone came up a few times. The chain links TRBV29-1 to TRBJ2-1; 7 bases are shared with TRBD1. CDR3 length: 12 amino acids. The germline CDR1 and CDR2 sequences are SQVTM and ANQGSEA. V lost 4 bases and J lost 7; bases outside the gene matches: 4. DNA for the CDR3: TGCAGCGTTGCTTACAGGGGAAATGAGCAGTTCTTC. Amino acids: CSVAYRGNEQFF.

The rearrangement links TRBV30 to TRBJ2-5; D not certain. Trimming removed 4 bases at V and 5 bases at J, with 8 bases between. The germline V gene encodes CDR1 GTSNPN and CDR2 SVGIG (reference sequence). The CDR3 totals 11 residues. This CDR3 reads CAWTGVETQYF. The CDR3 DNA is TGTGCCTGGACTGGGGTGGAGACCCAGTACTTC.

V is TRBV6-1 and J is TRBJ2-1, with no clear D. V lost 7 bases to trimming and J lost 9 bases, with 10 bases between them. The CDR3 has 11 amino acids. Germline CDR1 and CDR2: MNHNS and SASEGT. CDR3 coding DNA: TGTGCCAGCACCTCACGGCTTGAGCAGTTCTTC. Its protein product is CASTSRLEQFF.

V is TRBV5-6 and J is TRBJ2-3; the match to TRBD1 covers 7 bases. Germline CDR1 reads SGHDT; CDR2 reads YYEEEE. Losses at the gene ends were 2 bases for V and 1 base for J; bases not matched to a gene: 7. The CDR3 is 16 residues long. The CDR3 DNA reads TGTGCCAGCAGCTTAGCCGGGACAGCTCGCACAGATACGCAGTATTTT. This translates into CASSLAGTARTDTQYF.

The V and J genes are TRBV30 and TRBJ2-3, with D uncertain. Germline V gives CDR1 GTSNPN, CDR2 SVGIG (reference sequence). Trimming took off 2 bases at V and 1 base at J, with 4 bases between the two ends. The CDR3 has 12 residues. The CDR3 here is CAWSHRTDTQYF. The CDR3 bases are TGTGCCTGGAGTCACCGCACAGATACGCAGTATTTT.

V and J are TRBV29-1 and TRBJ1-2, with 10 bases that match TRBD1. From germline, CDR1 is SQVTM and CDR2 ANQGSEA. V shed 7 bases and J 0 bases; nucleotides not matched to a gene: 5. The length of the CDR3 is 14 residues. CDR3 sequence reads: CSAEGTGANYGYTF. As DNA, the CDR3 is TGCAGCGCCGAGGGGACAGGGGCTAACTATGGCTACACCTTC.

The gene calls are TRBV29-1 and TRBJ2-7; the match to TRBD1 covers 7 bases. J gave up 5 bases and V 6 bases, and 7 bases lay outside the gene matches. CDR1 and CDR2 from the germline V gene are SQVTM and ANQGSEA. This CDR3 comprises 12 residues. This CDR3 is CSVTRGSHEQYF. CDR3 coding DNA: TGCAGCGTCACCAGGGGGTCCCACGAGCAGTACTTC.

This clone was observed a few times. The V gene is TRBV15, the J gene TRBJ2-3; possibly TRBD2 for D (6 bases). V gave up 0 bases and J gave up 1 base, with 14 bases separating them. The germline V gene has CDR1 LNHNV and CDR2 YYDKDF (reference sequence). The CDR3 sequence is 17 residues long. The CDR3 coding sequence is TGTGCCACCAGCAGAGATCTGGCGGGGCCACGCACAGATACGCAGTATTTT. Protein: CATSRDLAGPRTDTQYF.

The rearrangement joins TRBV30 to TRBJ2-5; no clear D gene. The DNA end is more similar to TRBJ2-7, so the J call may be wrong. The CDR3 loop spans 15 amino acids. Per the germline V gene, CDR1 is GTSNPN and CDR2 is SVGIG (reference sequence). The CDR3 DNA follows: TGTGCCTGGAGTGTCAGTCTTTCAGGCATCTACGAGCAGTACTTC. It specifies CAWSVSLSGIYEQYF.

V usage is TRBV11-2 and J usage is TRBJ2-1; the D gene is possibly TRBD1 (5 bases). The CDR3 loop spans 16 amino acids. Trimming removed 3 bases from V and 0 bases from J, with 12 bases in between. Germline assignment: CDR1 SGHAT and CDR2 FQNNGV. The CDR3 sequence: CASSFSGISSYNEQFF. The CDR3 DNA reads TGTGCCAGCAGCTTTTCAGGGATCAGCTCCTACAATGAGCAGTTCTTC.

The chain joins TRBV6-5 to TRBJ1-1, with 7 nucleotides matching TRBD1. The CDR3 contains 15 residues. The V segment lost 6 bases and the J segment 3 bases; nucleotides outside the gene matches: 10. Germline V CDR1 and CDR2: MNHEY, SVGAGI. The CDR3 nucleotides are TGTGCCAGCAGACCGGTAGGGGGCCTGGACACTGAAGCTTTCTTT. Encoded protein: CASRPVGGLDTEAFF.

The chain has TRBV27 and TRBJ2-3, with D possibly being TRBD1 (6 bases). From germline, CDR1 is MNHEY and CDR2 SMNVEV (reference sequence). The CDR3 runs to 15 residues. With 6 bases removed from V and 4 bases from J, the gap between germline ends came to 17 bases. As DNA, the CDR3 is TGTGCCAGCAGACCCCGAAAGGGGGTGGCAGATACGCAGTATTTT. This sequence encodes CASRPRKGVADTQYF.

The V gene is TRBV15, the J gene TRBJ2-1; 9 nucleotides match TRBD1. Germline CDR1 and CDR2: LNHNV and YYDKDF (reference sequence). The junction had 6 bases not matched to a gene; V was cut back by 5 bases and J by 7 bases. The CDR3 loop spans 14 amino acids. As DNA, the CDR3 is TGTGCCACCAGCCTAGGACAGGGGAGGAATGAGCAGTTCTTC. Protein product: CATSLGQGRNEQFF.

This clone was recorded a few times. The chain is built from TRBV6-5 and TRBJ1-2; no firm D call. CDR3 length equals 12 residues. Germline V gives CDR1 MNHEY, CDR2 SVGAGI. Between the trimmed V and J ends, which lost 5 bases and 3 bases, there was a span of 7 bases. As DNA, the CDR3 is TGTGCCAGCAGTCGGACTGACTATGGCTACACCTTC. Its translation: CASSRTDYGYTF.

The genes are TRBV29-1 and TRBJ2-5; TRBD1 matches 7 bases. V shed 7 bases and J 2 bases; nucleotides not matched to a gene: 7. The CDR3 length is 13 residues. Germline loops: CDR1 SQVTM, CDR2 ANQGSEA. The CDR3 region is CSAIRDRQETQYF. CDR3 coding DNA: TGCAGCGCCATACGGGACAGACAAGAGACCCAGTACTTC.

V usage is TRBV2 and J usage is TRBJ2-5; D not resolved. Deletions cut 3 bases from V and 7 bases from J, with 12 bases between. The germline CDR1 and CDR2 sequences are SNHLY and FYNNEI. This CDR3 is 13 amino acids long. CDR3 sequence reads: CASSEAGVWTQYF. The CDR3 nucleotides are TGTGCCAGCAGTGAGGCAGGTGTGTGGACCCAGTACTTC.

V gene TRBV25-1 combines with J gene TRBJ2-7, with D uncertain. The CDR3 has 13 amino acids. The ends were cut back, 1 base at V and 0 bases at J, with 4 bases in the middle. Germline loops: CDR1 MGHDK, CDR2 SYGVNS. The CDR3 protein is CASSEWGSYEQYF. Written as DNA, the CDR3 is TGTGCCAGCAGTGAATGGGGCTCCTACGAGCAGTACTTC.

The gene calls are TRBV30 and TRBJ1-2, with TRBD1 identical over 7 bases. CDR3 length: 13 amino acids. The germline V gene has CDR1 GTSNPN and CDR2 SVGIG (reference sequence). V dropped 5 bases and J dropped 3; count of bases not matched to a gene: 6. The CDR3, as DNA: TGTGCCTGGCAAGACAGGGTACACTATGGCTACACCTTC. It encodes CAWQDRVHYGYTF.

There are a few counts of this clone. The chain joins TRBV14 to TRBJ2-5; D unclear. V was trimmed by 0 bases and J by 0 bases, leaving 5 bases between them. CDR1 and CDR2 from the germline V gene are SGHDN and FVKESK. This CDR3 is 14 amino acids long. The CDR3 loop reads CASSQEPDQETQYF. Written as DNA, the CDR3 is TGTGCCAGCAGCCAAGAACCAGACCAAGAGACCCAGTACTTC.

Only a few counts were recorded for this clone. The chain employs TRBV6-6 and TRBJ2-4, with D tentatively TRBD2 (6 bases). This CDR3 has 14 amino acids. Trimming took off 5 bases at V and 0 bases at J, with 8 bases between the two ends. The germline V gene encodes CDR1 MNHNY and CDR2 SVGAGI (reference sequence). The DNA for the CDR3 is TGTGCCAGCAGTAGGGGACTAGCCAAAAACATTCAGTACTTC. Translated, it gives CASSRGLAKNIQYF.

This rearrangement joins TRBV29-1 to TRBJ1-6; perhaps TRBD1 as D (6 bases). This CDR3 spans 14 amino acids. The ends were cut back, 4 bases at V and 7 bases at J, with 14 bases in the middle. The V gene's germline CDR1 is SQVTM and CDR2 ANQGSEA. This CDR3 is CSVGGGDPNSPLHF. CDR3 nucleotides: TGCAGCGTTGGAGGGGGGGATCCGAATTCACCCCTCCACTTT.

The genes are TRBV11-2 and TRBJ2-4, with TRBD1 matching 7 bases. The germline CDR1 and CDR2 sequences are SGHAT and FQNNGV. This CDR3 is 14 amino acids long. Trimming took 5 bases from V and 3 from J; bases not matched to a gene: 4. In DNA form, the CDR3 reads TGTGCCAGCAGCCTCGCAGGGGGCAAAAACATTCAGTACTTC. Its protein product is CASSLAGGKNIQYF.

This chain connects TRBV15 to TRBJ1-1; D is unresolved. From germline, CDR1 is LNHNV and CDR2 YYDKDF (reference sequence). The CDR3 is 12 residues long. Trimming cost V 0 bases and J 5 bases, with 4 bases left between them. In DNA form, the CDR3 reads TGTGCCACCAGCAGAGATTCGACTGAAGCTTTCTTT. Translated, it gives CATSRDSTEAFF.

The V gene is TRBV5-1, the J gene TRBJ2-2; 9 positions match TRBD1. Germline V gene lookup returns CDR1 SGHRS and CDR2 YFSETQ. This CDR3 is built from 13 residues. V lost 5 bases to trimming and J lost 7 bases; unmatched junction nucleotides: 3. CDR3 nucleotides: TGCGCCAGCAGACGGACAGGGGACGGGGAGCTGTTTTTT. The encoded protein is CASRRTGDGELFF.